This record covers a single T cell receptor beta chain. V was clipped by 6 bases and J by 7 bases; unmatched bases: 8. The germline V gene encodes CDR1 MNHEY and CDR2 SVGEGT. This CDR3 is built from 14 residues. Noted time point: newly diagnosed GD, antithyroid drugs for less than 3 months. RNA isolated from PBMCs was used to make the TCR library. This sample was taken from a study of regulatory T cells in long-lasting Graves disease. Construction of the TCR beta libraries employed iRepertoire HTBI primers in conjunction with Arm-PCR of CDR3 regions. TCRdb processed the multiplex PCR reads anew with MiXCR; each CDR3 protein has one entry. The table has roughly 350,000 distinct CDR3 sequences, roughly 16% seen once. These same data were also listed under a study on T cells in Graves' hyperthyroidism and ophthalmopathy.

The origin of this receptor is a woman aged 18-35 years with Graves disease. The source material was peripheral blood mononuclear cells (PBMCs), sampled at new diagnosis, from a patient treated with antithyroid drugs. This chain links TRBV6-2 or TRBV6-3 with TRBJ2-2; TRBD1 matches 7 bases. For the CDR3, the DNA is TGTGCCAGCAGAGCCGGGACAGACCTCGGGGAGCTGTTTTTT. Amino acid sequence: CASRAGTDLGELFF.